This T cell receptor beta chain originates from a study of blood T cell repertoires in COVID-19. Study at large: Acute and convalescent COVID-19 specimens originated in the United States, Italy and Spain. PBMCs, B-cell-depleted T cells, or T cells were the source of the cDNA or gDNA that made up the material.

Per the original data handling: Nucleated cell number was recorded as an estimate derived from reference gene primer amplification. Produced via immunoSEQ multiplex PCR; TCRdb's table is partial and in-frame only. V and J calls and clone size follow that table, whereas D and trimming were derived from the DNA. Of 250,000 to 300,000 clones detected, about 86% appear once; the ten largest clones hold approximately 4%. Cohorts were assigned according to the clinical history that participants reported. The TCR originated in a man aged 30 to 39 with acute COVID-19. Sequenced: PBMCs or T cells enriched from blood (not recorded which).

The CDR3, as DNA: TGTGCCAGCAGCTTAGTGGGTAGCAACCCCAATGAGCAGTTCTTC. Translation gives CASSLVGSNPNEQFF. The gene calls are TRBV11-3 and TRBJ2-1; D not certain. Germline CDR1 is SGHNT and CDR2 is YENEEA. This CDR3 is 15 amino acids long. V was shortened by 1 base and J by 6 bases, with 13 bases between the two germline ends.